The subject of this entry is one T cell receptor beta chain. Its cognate antigen is unknown. The CDR3 runs to 15 residues. Trimming cost V 2 bases and J 4 bases, with 14 bases left between them. Germline V CDR1 and CDR2: MNHEY, SVGEGT. Selection for sequencing was limited to patients who had shown CD8+CD57+ cell expansion by flow cytometry. For CDR3 and TCR beta VDJ profiling, genomic DNA was the template used. From the reads, TCRdb called clonotypes with MiXCR, one entry per CDR3 protein. The table includes under 200,000 distinct CDR3 sequences, roughly 48% detected once. The data are from a study of CD8+CD57+ T cells in acquired aplastic anemia. Study-wide results and limits: CD8+ Simpson's diversity in patients was not significantly different from that in controls.

This TCR was sampled from a human donor with aplastic anemia. The chain couples TRBV6-2 or TRBV6-3 to TRBJ2-5; D possibly corresponds to TRBD2 (5 bases). Material: sorted CD4+, CD8+, or CD8+CD57+ T cells (not recorded which) from PBMCs. CDR3 region: CASSYIGGGGETQYF. CDR3 nucleotide sequence: TGTGCCAGCAGTTACATCGGCGGAGGAGGAGAGACCCAGTACTTC.